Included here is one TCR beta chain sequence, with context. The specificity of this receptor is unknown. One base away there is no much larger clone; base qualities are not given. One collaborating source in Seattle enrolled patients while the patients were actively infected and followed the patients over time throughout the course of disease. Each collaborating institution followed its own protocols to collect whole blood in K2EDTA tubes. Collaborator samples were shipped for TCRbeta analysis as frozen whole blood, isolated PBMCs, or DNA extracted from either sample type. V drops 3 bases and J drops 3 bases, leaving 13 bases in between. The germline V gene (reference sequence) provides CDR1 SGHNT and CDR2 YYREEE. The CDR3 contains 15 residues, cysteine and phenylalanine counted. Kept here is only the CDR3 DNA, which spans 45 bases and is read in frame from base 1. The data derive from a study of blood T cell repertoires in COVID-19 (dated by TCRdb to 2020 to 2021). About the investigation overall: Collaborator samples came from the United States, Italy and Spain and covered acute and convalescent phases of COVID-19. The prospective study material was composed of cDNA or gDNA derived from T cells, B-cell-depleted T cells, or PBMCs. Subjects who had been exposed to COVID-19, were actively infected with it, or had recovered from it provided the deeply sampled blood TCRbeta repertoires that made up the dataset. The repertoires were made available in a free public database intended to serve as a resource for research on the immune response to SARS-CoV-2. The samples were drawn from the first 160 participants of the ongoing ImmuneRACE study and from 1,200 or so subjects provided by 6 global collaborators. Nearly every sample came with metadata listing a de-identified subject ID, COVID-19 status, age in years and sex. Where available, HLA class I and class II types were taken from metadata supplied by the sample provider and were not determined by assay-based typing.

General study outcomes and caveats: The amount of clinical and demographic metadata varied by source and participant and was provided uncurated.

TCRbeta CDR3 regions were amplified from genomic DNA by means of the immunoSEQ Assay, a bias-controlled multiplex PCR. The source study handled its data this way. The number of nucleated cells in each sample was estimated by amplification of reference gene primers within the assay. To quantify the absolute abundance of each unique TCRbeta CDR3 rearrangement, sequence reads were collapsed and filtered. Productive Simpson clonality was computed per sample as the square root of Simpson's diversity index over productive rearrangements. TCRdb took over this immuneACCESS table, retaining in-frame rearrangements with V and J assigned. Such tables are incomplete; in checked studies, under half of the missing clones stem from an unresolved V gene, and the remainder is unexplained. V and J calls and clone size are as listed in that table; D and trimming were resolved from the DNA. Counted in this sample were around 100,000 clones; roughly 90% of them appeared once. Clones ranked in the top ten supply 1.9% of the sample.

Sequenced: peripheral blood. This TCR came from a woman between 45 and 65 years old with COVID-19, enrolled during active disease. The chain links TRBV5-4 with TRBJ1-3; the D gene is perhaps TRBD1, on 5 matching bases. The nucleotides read TGTGCCAGCAGCTGGGGCGGACCTAGTGGAAACACCATATATTTT. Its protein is CASSWGGPSGNTIYF.